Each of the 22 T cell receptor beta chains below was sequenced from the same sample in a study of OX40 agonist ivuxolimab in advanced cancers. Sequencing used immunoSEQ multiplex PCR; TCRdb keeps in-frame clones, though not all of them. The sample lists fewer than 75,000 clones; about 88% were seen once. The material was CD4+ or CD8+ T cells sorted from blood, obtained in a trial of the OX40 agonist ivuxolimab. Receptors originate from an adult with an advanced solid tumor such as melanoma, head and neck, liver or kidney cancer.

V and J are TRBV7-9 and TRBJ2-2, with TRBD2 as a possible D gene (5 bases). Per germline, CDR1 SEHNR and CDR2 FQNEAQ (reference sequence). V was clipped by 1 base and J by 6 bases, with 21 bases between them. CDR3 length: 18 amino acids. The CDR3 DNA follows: TGTGCCAGCAGCTTAGTAACCCCCCCAAGCGGACCGGCCGGGGAGCTGTTTTTT. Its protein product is CASSLVTPPSGPAGELFF. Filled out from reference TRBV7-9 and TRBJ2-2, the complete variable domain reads DTGVSQNPRHKITKRGQNVTFRCDPISEHNRLYWYRQTLGQGPEFLTYFQNEAQLEKSRLLSDRFSAERPKGSFSTLEIQRTEQGDSAMYLCASSLVTPPSGPAGELFFGEGSRLTVL.

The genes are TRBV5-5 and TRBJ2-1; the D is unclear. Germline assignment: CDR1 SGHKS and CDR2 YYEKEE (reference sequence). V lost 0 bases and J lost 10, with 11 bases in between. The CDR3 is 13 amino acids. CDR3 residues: CASSLGPLKEQFF. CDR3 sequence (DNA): TGTGCCAGCAGCTTGGGCCCCTTAAAAGAGCAGTTCTTC.

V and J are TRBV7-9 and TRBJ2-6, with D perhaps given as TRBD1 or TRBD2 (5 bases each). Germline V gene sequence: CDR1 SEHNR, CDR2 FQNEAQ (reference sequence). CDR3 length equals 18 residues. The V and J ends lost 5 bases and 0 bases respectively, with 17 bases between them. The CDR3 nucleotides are TGTGCCAGCAGCCCCAGAGGGACGGGTATCTCTGGGGCCAACGTCCTGACTTTC. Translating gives CASSPRGTGISGANVLTF.

This CDR3 is CATKKGHLTDTQYF. DNA for the CDR3: TGTGCCACAAAAAAAGGGCACCTCACAGATACGCAGTATTTT. The rearrangement joins TRBV2 to TRBJ2-3, with no clear D. V lost 10 bases and J 2 bases, leaving 16 bases between the germline ends. CDR1 is SNHLY and CDR2 is FYNNEI in the germline V gene. The CDR3 covers 14 residues. Variable domain in full (rest from reference TRBV2 and TRBJ2-3): EPEVTQTPSHQVTQMGQEVILRCVPISNHLYFYWYRQILGQKVEFLVSFYNNEISEKSEIFDDQFSVERPDGSNFTLKIRSTKLEDSAMYFCATKKGHLTDTQYFGPGTRLTVL.

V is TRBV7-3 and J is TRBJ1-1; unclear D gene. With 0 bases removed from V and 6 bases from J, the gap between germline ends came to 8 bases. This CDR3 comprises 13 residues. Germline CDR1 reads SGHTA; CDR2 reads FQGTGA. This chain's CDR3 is CASSLTSASEAFF. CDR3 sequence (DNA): TGTGCCAGCAGCTTAACTTCGGCTTCTGAAGCTTTCTTT.

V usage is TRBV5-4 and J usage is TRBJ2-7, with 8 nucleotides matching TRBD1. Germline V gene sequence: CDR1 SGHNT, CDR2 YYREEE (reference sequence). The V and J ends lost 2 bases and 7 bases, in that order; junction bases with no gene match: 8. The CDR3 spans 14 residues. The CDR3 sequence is CASSFRDRPWEQYF. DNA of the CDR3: TGTGCCAGCAGCTTCCGGGACAGGCCGTGGGAGCAGTACTTC.

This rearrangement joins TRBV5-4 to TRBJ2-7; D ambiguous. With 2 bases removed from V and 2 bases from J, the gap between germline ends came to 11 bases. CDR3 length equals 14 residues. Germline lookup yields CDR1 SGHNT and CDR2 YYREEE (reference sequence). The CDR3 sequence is CASSLLAAAYEQYF. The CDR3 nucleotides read TGTGCCAGCAGCTTATTAGCCGCTGCCTACGAGCAGTACTTC.

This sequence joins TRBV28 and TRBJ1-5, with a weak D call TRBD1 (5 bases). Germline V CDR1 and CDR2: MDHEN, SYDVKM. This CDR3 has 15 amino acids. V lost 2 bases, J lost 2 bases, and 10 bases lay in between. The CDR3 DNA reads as TGTGCCAGCAGTTTACAGGGTACAGGCAATCAGCCCCAGCATTTT. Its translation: CASSLQGTGNQPQHF.

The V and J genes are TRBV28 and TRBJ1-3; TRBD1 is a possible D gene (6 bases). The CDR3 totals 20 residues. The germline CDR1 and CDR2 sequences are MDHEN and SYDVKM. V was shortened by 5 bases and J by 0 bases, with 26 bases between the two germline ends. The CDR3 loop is CASSPHPGALLTYSGNTIYF. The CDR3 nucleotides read TGTGCCAGCAGTCCACACCCGGGGGCTCTCCTTACCTACTCTGGAAACACCATATATTTT.

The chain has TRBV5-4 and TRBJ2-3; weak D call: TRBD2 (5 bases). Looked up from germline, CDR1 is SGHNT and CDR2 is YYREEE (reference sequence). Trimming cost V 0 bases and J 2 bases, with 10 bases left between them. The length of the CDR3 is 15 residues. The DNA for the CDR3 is TGTGCCAGCAGCTTGGAAAGCGGTCCCACAGATACGCAGTATTTT. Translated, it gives CASSLESGPTDTQYF.

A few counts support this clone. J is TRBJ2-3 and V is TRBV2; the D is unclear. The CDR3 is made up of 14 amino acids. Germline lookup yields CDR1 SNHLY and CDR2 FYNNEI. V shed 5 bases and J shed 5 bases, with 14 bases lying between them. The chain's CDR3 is CASSWGFRLDTQYF. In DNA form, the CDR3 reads TGTGCCAGCAGTTGGGGTTTTCGTTTAGATACGCAGTATTTT.

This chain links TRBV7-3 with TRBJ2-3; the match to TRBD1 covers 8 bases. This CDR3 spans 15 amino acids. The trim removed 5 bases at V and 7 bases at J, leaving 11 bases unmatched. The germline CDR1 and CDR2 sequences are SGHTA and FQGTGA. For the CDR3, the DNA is TGTGCCAGCAGCCCACAGGGGGGAACCATGAATACGCAGTATTTT. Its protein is CASSPQGGTMNTQYF.

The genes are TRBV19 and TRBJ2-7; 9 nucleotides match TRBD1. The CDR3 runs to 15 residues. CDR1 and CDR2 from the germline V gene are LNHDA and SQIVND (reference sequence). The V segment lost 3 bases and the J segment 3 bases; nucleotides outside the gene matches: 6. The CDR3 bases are TGTGCCAGTAGTATGGGGGACAGGGCTATCTACGAGCAGTACTTC. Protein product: CASSMGDRAIYEQYF.

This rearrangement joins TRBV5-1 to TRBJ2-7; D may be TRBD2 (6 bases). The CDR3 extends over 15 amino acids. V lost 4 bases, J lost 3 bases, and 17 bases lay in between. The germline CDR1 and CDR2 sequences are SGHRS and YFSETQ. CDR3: CASSKGTSHYYEQYF. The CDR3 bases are TGCGCCAGCAGCAAAGGGACTTCCCATTACTACGAGCAGTACTTC.

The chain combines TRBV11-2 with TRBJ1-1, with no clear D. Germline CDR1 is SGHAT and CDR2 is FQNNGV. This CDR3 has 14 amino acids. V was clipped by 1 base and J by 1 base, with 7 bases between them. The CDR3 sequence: CASSLVLTNTEAFF. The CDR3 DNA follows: TGTGCCAGCAGCTTAGTACTGACGAACACTGAAGCTTTCTTT. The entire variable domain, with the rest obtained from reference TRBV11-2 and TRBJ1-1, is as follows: EAGVAQSPRYKIIEKRQSVAFWCNPISGHATLYWYQQILGQGPKLLIQFQNNGVVDDSQLPKDRFSAERLKGVDSTLKIQPAKLEDSAVYLCASSLVLTNTEAFFGQGTRLTVV.

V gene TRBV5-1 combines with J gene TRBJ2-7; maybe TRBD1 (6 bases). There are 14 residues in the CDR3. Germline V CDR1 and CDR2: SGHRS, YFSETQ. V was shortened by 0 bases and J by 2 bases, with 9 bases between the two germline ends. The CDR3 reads CASSLGAGAYEQYF. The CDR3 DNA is TGCGCCAGCAGCTTGGGGGCAGGGGCCTACGAGCAGTACTTC.

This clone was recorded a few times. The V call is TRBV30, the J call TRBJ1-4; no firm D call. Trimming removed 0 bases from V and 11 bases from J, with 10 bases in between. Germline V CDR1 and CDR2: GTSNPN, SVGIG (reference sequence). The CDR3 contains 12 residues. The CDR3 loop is CAWSVLGEKLFF. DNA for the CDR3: TGTGCCTGGAGTGTACTTGGGGAGAAACTGTTTTTT. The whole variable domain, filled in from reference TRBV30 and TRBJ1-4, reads SQTIHQWPATLVQPVGSPLSLECTVEGTSNPNLYWYRQAAGRGLQLLFYSVGIGQISSEVPQNLSASRPQDRQFILSSKKLLLSDSGFYLCAWSVLGEKLFFGSGTQLSVL.

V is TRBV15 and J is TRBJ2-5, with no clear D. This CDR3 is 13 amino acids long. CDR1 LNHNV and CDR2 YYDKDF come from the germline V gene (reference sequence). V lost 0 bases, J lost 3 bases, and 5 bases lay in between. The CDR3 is CATSRDVKETQYF. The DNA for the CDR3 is TGTGCCACCAGCAGAGATGTTAAAGAGACCCAGTACTTC.

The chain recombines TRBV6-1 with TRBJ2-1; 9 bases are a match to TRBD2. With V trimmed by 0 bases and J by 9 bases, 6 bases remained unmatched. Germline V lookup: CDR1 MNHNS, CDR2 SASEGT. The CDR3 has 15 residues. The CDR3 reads CASSEAGAGGGEQFF. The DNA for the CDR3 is TGTGCCAGCAGTGAAGCAGGGGCGGGAGGGGGTGAGCAGTTCTTC.

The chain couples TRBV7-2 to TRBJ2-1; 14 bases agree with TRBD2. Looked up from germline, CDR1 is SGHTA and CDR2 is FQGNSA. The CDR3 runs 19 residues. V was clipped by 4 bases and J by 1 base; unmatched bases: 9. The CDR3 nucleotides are TGTGCCAGCAGCTCAGGGACTAGCGGGAGATGGAGTTCCTACAATGAGCAGTTCTTC. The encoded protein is CASSSGTSGRWSSYNEQFF.

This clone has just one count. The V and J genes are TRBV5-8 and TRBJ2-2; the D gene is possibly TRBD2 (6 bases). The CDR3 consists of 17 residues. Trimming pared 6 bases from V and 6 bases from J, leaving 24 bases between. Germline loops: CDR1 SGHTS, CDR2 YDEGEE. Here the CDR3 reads CASNLPPRSGGAGELFF. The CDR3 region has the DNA TGTGCCAGCAACCTACCCCCTCGGAGTGGCGGGGCCGGGGAGCTGTTTTTT.

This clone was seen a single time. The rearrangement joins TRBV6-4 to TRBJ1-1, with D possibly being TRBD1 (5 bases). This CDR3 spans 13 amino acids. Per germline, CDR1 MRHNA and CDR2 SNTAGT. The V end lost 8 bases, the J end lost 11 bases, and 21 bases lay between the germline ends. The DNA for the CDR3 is TGTGCCAGCTCTGCACTCCCCGGGGGAGGGGCTTTCTTT. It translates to CASSALPGGGAFF.